The T cell receptor (beta chain) described here comes from a study of shared clonotypes between healthy human individuals. Donors were healthy HIV-negative adults without recent acute infections or vaccinations. Genomic DNA (from each subset) was split evenly across several immunoSEQ plates. Assay: immunoSEQ multiplex PCR; the TCRdb copy retains only in-frame clones and omits some. The sample lists 2 million to 3 million clones, roughly 93% occurring once. V was shortened by 0 bases and J by 6 bases, with 21 bases between the two germline ends. Germline V gene data show CDR1 as MGHRA and CDR2 as YSYEKL. This CDR3 contains 19 residues.

The chain combines TRBV4-1 with TRBJ1-6; possible D gene TRBD1, 6 bases. This clonotype was sampled from a man aged 18 to 35 in good health. Some clones in this sample may be carry-over from other donors' samples. The sequenced sample was naive CD4+ T cells from PBMCs. This sample's subset: CD45RA+ positively selected. The CDR3 bases are TGCGCCAGCAGCCAAGATCGGGGAACAGGGAGTCACCTTAATTCACCCCTCCACTTT. This gives the protein CASSQDRGTGSHLNSPLHF.